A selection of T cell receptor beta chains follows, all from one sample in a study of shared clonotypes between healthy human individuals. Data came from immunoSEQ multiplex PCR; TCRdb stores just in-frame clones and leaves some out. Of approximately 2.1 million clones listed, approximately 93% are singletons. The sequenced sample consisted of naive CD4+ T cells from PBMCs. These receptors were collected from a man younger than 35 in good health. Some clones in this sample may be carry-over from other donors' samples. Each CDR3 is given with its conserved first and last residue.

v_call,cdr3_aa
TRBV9,CASSIRVRADTQYF
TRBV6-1,CASSGKGTDPENYGYTF
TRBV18,CASSPPGLHGYEQYF
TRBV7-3,CASSPQTSVAYNEQFF
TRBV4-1,CASSLQRQGASDTQYF
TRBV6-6,CASSYGRLNNEQFF
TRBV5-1,CASEPGGSGANVLTF
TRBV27,CASSLTRVGGYTF
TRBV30,CAWKFANTEAFF
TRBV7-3,CASSLDGQGSYEQYF
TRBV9,CASSVGGSTYEQYF
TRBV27,CASRRSGEREKLFF
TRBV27,CASRVLAGQGNTGELFF
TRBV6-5,CASSRTATGEQYF
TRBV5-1,CASSSSGQGPPQHF
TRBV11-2,CASSLDPLSSSYEQYF
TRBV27,CATPTEAFF
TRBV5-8,CASSARTGSFGNQPQHF
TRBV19,CASSIVPQGEAFF
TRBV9,CASSVAGAQAQYF
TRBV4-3,CASSQILAGGTDTQYF
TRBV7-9,CASSLGQGVETQYF
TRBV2,CASSRDRSLNYEQYF
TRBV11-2,CASSFRMFGGGPGSYEQYF
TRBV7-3,CASSTDRVTEAFF
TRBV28,CASSLGTGTSLTGEQFF
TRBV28,CASSLAGGQSYEQYF
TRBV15,CATSRENKREGLREQFF
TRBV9,CASSGGKGSLSTDTQYF
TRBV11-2,CASSLLGTSGPSSYNEQFF
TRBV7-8,CASSRGWYEQYF
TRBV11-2,CASSFLFGSTDTQYF
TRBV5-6,CASSGATRGGGYTF
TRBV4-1,CASSQVLAGSQPQHF
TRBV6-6,CASSYSGQGLAEAFF
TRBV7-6,CASSKWDGTRETQYF
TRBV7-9,CASSLAGEGYNEQFF
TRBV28,CASSGLMNTEAFF
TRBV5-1,CASSYRQGYTEAFF
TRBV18,CASSPEGQGGQYF
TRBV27,CASSLGDRGYEQYF
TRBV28,CASSQDRGRGQPQHF
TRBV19,CASTPNHVEKLFF
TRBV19,CASSPRGSRGQPQHF
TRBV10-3,CAISGRADYNEQFF
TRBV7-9,CASSFFQGDYGYTF
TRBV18,CASSPPITGTTEAFF
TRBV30,CAWRGDRALDTQYF
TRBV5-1,CASSLGGQFEAFF